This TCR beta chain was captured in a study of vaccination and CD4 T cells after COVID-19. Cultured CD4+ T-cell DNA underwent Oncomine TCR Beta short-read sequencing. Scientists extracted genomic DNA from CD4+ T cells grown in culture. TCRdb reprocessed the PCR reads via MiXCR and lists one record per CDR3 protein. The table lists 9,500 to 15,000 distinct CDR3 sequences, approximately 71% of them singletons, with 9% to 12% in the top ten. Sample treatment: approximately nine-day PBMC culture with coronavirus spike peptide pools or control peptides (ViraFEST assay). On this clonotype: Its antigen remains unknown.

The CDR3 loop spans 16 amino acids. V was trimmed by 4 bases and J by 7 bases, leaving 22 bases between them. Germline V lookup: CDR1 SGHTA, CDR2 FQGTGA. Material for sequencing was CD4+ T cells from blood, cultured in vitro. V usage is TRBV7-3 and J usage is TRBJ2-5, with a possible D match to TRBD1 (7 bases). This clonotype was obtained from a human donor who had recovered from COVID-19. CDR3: CASSSQKGLAGGTQYF. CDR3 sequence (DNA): TGTGCCAGCAGCTCCCAAAAGGGACTTGCAGGGGGGACCCAGTACTTC.